The 24 T cell receptor beta chains presented below share a single source sample, sequenced in a study of control samples from healthy donors and cancer patients. Data came from immunoSEQ multiplex PCR; TCRdb stores just in-frame clones and leaves some out. The data show roughly 88,000 clones, with 90% to 95% seen just once and 15% to 20% held by the top ten. Sample: blood. The receptors come from a man aged 50 or older in good health.

The chain uses TRBV15 and TRBJ2-2; TRBD1 is a possible D gene (6 bases). The germline gives CDR1 LNHNV, CDR2 YYDKDF (reference sequence). V lost 9 bases and J lost 3, with 17 bases in between. This CDR3 comprises 15 residues. CDR3 sequence reads: CATAPGHSYTGELFF. The CDR3 DNA reads as TGTGCCACAGCTCCGGGACACTCTTACACCGGGGAGCTGTTTTTT.

The chain recombines TRBV18 with TRBJ1-1; D is possibly TRBD1 (6 bases). V lost 4 bases and J 6 bases, leaving 9 bases between the germline ends. Looked up from germline, CDR1 is KGHSH and CDR2 is LQKENI. The CDR3 has 12 residues. The CDR3 spells CASSQQGSEAFF. The DNA of the CDR3 is TGTGCCAGCTCACAACAGGGATCTGAAGCTTTCTTT. The full variable domain, its missing parts supplied by reference TRBV18 and TRBJ1-1, is NAGVMQNPRHLVRRRGQEARLRCSPMKGHSHVYWYRQLPEEGLKFMVYLQKENIIDESGMPKERFSAEFPKEGPSILRIQQVVRGDSAAYFCASSQQGSEAFFGQGTRLTVV.

The chain uses TRBV30 and TRBJ1-1; TRBD1 aligns across 9 bases. The CDR3 sequence is 13 residues long. With 5 bases clipped from V and 7 bases from J, the junction kept 8 bases outside the gene matches. Per germline, CDR1 GTSNPN and CDR2 SVGIG (reference sequence). CDR3 DNA: TGTGCCTGGGGACAGGGGTTGGTCTTTGAAGCTTTCTTT. Encoded protein: CAWGQGLVFEAFF.

The chain couples TRBV5-1 to TRBJ1-1, with D tentatively TRBD1 (5 bases). The CDR3 consists of 13 residues. The V end lost 4 bases, the J end lost 1 base, and 8 bases lay between the germline ends. Germline V gene data show CDR1 as SGHRS and CDR2 as YFSETQ. In DNA form, the CDR3 reads TGCGCCAGCAGCCTACAGGAGAACACTGAAGCTTTCTTT. It is translated as CASSLQENTEAFF.

This clone came up once. This chain uses TRBV7-8 with TRBJ2-3; 7 positions agree with TRBD1. V was pared by 5 bases and J by 3 bases, with 14 bases of the junction left unmatched. The length of the CDR3 is 17 residues. Germline CDR1 and CDR2: SGHVS and FQNEAQ. The DNA for the CDR3 is TGTGCCAGCAGCCCGACGCAGGGGGTACGCTCAACAGATACGCAGTATTTT. Translated: CASSPTQGVRSTDTQYF.

The V and J genes are TRBV7-8 and TRBJ1-2, with 7 positions matching TRBD1. The length of the CDR3 is 15 residues. Germline lookup yields CDR1 SGHVS and CDR2 FQNEAQ. V lost 1 base and J lost 4; bases outside the gene matches: 6. Here the CDR3 reads CASSLEGAYFYGYTF. In DNA, the CDR3 is TGTGCCAGCAGCTTAGAGGGGGCATACTTCTATGGCTACACCTTC.

This clone has a single count. The rearrangement joins TRBV5-1 to TRBJ2-1, with TRBD2 identical over 9 bases. The ends lost 0 bases at V and 0 bases at J; junction bases unmatched: 1. CDR1 is SGHRS and CDR2 is YFSETQ in the germline V gene. This CDR3 comprises 16 residues. CDR3 residues: CASSLGAGGSYNEQFF. CDR3 DNA: TGCGCCAGCAGCTTGGGAGCGGGGGGCTCCTACAATGAGCAGTTCTTC.

V gene TRBV27 combines with J gene TRBJ2-7; D is perhaps TRBD1 (5 bases). Per the germline V gene, CDR1 is MNHEY and CDR2 is SMNVEV (reference sequence). The CDR3 loop spans 11 amino acids. V was shortened by 8 bases and J by 0 bases, with 5 bases between the two germline ends. CDR3 sequence reads: CASGASYEQYF. In DNA, the CDR3 is TGTGCCAGCGGGGCCTCCTACGAGCAGTACTTC.

The chain couples TRBV9 to TRBJ1-1; unclear D gene. This CDR3 comprises 13 residues. Germline assignment: CDR1 SGDLS and CDR2 YYNGEE. Deletions cut 2 bases from V and 0 bases from J, with 5 bases between. This CDR3 is CASSVAMNTEAFF. CDR3 DNA: TGTGCCAGCAGCGTGGCTATGAACACTGAAGCTTTCTTT.

This chain joins TRBV20-1 and TRBJ2-5; D is ambiguous. V lost 4 bases and J lost 4, with 7 bases in between. The CDR3 runs 11 residues. Germline V gene lookup returns CDR1 DFQATT and CDR2 SNEGSKA (reference sequence). This CDR3 is CSAKLGETQYF. The CDR3, as DNA: TGCAGTGCTAAACTTGGAGAGACCCAGTACTTC.

The CDR3 DNA is TGTGCCAGCTCACCATGGACAGGGATAAACACTGAAGCTTTCTTT. This gives the protein CASSPWTGINTEAFF. The rearrangement joins TRBV18 to TRBJ1-1; TRBD1 agrees at 8 bases. The CDR3 extends over 15 amino acids. The V segment lost 2 bases and the J segment 2 bases; nucleotides outside the gene matches: 4. Germline-derived CDR1 and CDR2 are KGHSH and LQKENI.

This chain uses TRBV6-5 with TRBJ2-3; no firm D call. Germline CDR1 MNHEY, CDR2 SVGAGI. The CDR3 sequence is 13 residues long. The ends were cut back, 0 bases at V and 8 bases at J, with 9 bases in the middle. Here the CDR3 DNA reads TGTGCCAGCAGTTACTCCTTACGCGGTACGCAGTATTTT. Protein product: CASSYSLRGTQYF.

The chain links TRBV3-1 (or the pseudogene TRBV3-2) to TRBJ2-2; 10 nucleotides line up with TRBD2. Germline V gives CDR1 LGHDT, CDR2 YNNKEL (reference sequence). The CDR3 runs to 18 residues. With 3 bases clipped from V and 2 bases from J, the junction kept 9 bases outside the gene matches. The chain's CDR3 is CASSQWLAGDYNTGELFF. CDR3 bases: TGTGCCAGCAGCCAGTGGCTAGCGGGGGATTATAACACCGGGGAGCTGTTTTTT.

The V call is TRBV2, the J call TRBJ2-3; TRBD1 matches 10 bases. CDR3 length: 16 amino acids. The germline gives CDR1 SNHLY, CDR2 FYNNEI. Losses at the gene ends were 9 bases for V and 0 bases for J; bases not matched to a gene: 9. In DNA, the CDR3 is TGTGCCAGTAAAAAGGACAGGGGGTCTAGCACAGATACGCAGTATTTT. Its translation is CASKKDRGSSTDTQYF.

This clone occurred once. The chain carries TRBV7-8 and TRBJ2-2, with D perhaps assigned TRBD1 or TRBD2 (5 bases each). The CDR3 extends over 14 amino acids. Germline V gene sequence: CDR1 SGHVS, CDR2 FQNEAQ. The V end was cut by 5 bases, the J end by 3 bases, with 10 bases between. CDR3 DNA sequence: TGTGCCAGCAGCCCCGGGACCTACACCGGGGAGCTGTTTTTT. This sequence encodes CASSPGTYTGELFF.

This clone was recorded only once. V gene TRBV3-1 (or the pseudogene TRBV3-2) combines with J gene TRBJ1-4, with a weak D call TRBD1 (5 bases). V was pared by 2 bases and J by 10 bases, with 14 bases between. Germline V gene lookup returns CDR1 LGHDT and CDR2 YNNKEL (reference sequence). CDR3 size: 14 residues. CDR3: CASSQSRGPGKLFF. The CDR3 DNA sequence: TGTGCCAGCAGCCAAAGTAGGGGACCCGGAAAACTGTTTTTT.

This clone was counted between two and nine times. The CDR3 nucleotides read TGCGCCAGCAGCCGGAGGGGGGACAGGGATGGGGCTGAAGCTTTCTTT. Protein: CASSRRGDRDGAEAFF. V is TRBV5-1 and J is TRBJ1-1; the match to TRBD1 covers 9 bases. J lost 6 bases, V lost 4 bases, and 13 bases had no gene match. The CDR3 sequence is 16 residues long. The V gene's germline CDR1 is SGHRS and CDR2 YFSETQ.

The CDR3 DNA reads TGTGCCAGCAGTTTAGGCAGGAACACTGAAGCTTTCTTT. Translating gives CASSLGRNTEAFF. This chain joins TRBV12-3 or TRBV12-4 and TRBJ1-1, with unresolved D. V lost 1 base, J lost 1 base, and 4 bases lay in between. The CDR3 is 13 amino acids.

V and J are TRBV19 and TRBJ1-6; D is perhaps TRBD1 (6 bases). There are 15 residues in the CDR3. Germline lookup yields CDR1 LNHDA and CDR2 SQIVND (reference sequence). Trimming took 4 bases from V and 8 from J, leaving 15 bases between them. In DNA form, the CDR3 reads TGTGCCAGTAGTACCCAACAGGGAGAGCATTCACCCCTCCACTTT. Translating gives CASSTQQGEHSPLHF.

The chain recombines TRBV27 with TRBJ1-6; 8 bases map to TRBD1. J was trimmed by 3 bases and V by 6 bases; bases with no gene match: 4. The CDR3 totals 15 residues. The germline gives CDR1 MNHEY, CDR2 SMNVEV (reference sequence). The CDR3 loop is CASRTDRDYNSPLHF. CDR3 nucleotides: TGTGCCAGCAGAACGGACAGGGACTATAATTCACCCCTCCACTTT.

The chain uses TRBV7-2 and TRBJ2-3, with 10 bases lining up with TRBD2. V was clipped by 5 bases and J by 0 bases; unmatched bases: 5. There are 16 residues in the CDR3. Germline assignment: CDR1 SGHTA and CDR2 FQGNSA. CDR3 region: CASSTKRGGSTDTQYF. The CDR3 DNA reads as TGTGCCAGCAGCACCAAGCGGGGGGGGAGCACAGATACGCAGTATTTT.

The V gene is TRBV7-9, the J gene TRBJ1-2; 7 bases map to TRBD1. The trim removed 3 bases at V and 0 bases at J, leaving 4 bases unmatched. This CDR3 is 15 amino acids long. Germline CDR1 SEHNR, CDR2 FQNEAQ (reference sequence). The CDR3 protein is CASSFRQGSNYGYTF. The DNA for the CDR3 is TGTGCCAGCAGCTTTAGACAGGGCTCTAACTATGGCTACACCTTC.

This clone was observed once. The gene calls are TRBV24-1 and TRBJ2-5; D is perhaps TRBD1 (6 bases). V was clipped by 2 bases and J by 6 bases, with 18 bases between them. The CDR3 is made up of 16 amino acids. Germline values: CDR1 KGHDR, CDR2 SFDVKD. The CDR3 nucleotides are TGTGCCACCAGTGATTCCCAGTCGGGACATTTAAAGACCCAGTACTTC. It is translated as CATSDSQSGHLKTQYF.

The rearrangement links TRBV12-3 or TRBV12-4 to TRBJ1-2, with D hard to call. The CDR3 sequence is 13 residues long. The V and J ends lost 3 bases and 4 bases respectively, with 9 bases between them. CDR3 DNA: TGTGCCAGCAGTTTCGGCAATCCCTATGGCTACACCTTC. Translated, it gives CASSFGNPYGYTF.